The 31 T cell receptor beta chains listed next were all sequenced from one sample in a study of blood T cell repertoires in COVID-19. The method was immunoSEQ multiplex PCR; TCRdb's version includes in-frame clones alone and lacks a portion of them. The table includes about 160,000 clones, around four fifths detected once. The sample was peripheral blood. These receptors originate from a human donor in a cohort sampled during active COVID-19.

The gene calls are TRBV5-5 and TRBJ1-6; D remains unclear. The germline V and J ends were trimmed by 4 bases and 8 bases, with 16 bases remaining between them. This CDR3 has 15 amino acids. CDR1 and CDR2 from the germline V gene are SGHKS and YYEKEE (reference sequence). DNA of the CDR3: TGTGCCAGCAGCGAAGGAGGTCCATGGGATTCACCCCTCCACTTT. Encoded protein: CASSEGGPWDSPLHF.

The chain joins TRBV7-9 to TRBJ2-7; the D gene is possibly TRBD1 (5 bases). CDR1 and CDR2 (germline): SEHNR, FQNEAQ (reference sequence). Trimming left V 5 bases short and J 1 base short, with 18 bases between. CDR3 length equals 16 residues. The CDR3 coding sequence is TGTGCCAGCAGCCCCAGTAGGGGCGGTTGGTCCTACGAGCAGTACTTC. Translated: CASSPSRGGWSYEQYF.

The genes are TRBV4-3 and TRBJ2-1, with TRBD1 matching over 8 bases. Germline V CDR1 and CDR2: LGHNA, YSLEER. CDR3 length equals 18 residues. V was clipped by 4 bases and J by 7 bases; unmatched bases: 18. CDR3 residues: CASSRARPTGASGNEQFF. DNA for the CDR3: TGCGCCAGCAGCCGAGCAAGACCGACAGGGGCTTCCGGAAATGAGCAGTTCTTC.

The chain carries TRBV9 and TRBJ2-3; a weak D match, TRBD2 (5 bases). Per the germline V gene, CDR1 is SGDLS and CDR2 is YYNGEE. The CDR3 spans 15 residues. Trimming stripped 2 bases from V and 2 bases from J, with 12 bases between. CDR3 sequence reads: CASSVGGLATDTQYF. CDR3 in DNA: TGTGCCAGCAGCGTGGGCGGGTTGGCCACAGATACGCAGTATTTT.

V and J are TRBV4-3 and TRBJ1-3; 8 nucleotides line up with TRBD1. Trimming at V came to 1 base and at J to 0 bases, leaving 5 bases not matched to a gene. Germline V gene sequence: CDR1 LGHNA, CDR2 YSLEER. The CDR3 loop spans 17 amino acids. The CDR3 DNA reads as TGCGCCAGCAGCCAAGGGACAGGGACCAGCTCTGGAAACACCATATATTTT. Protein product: CASSQGTGTSSGNTIYF.

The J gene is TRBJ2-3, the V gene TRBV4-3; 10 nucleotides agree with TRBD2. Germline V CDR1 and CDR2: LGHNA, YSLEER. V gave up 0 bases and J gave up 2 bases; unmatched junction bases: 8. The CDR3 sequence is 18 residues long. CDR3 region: CASSQELAGSTYTDTQYF. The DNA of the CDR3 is TGCGCCAGCAGCCAAGAACTAGCGGGGAGTACCTACACAGATACGCAGTATTTT.

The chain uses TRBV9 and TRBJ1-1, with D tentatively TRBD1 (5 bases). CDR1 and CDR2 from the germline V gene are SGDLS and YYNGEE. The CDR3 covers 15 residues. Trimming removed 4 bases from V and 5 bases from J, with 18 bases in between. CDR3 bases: TGTGCCAGCAGCCCCAGCGGGGCGCCGGGTACTGAAGCTTTCTTT. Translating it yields CASSPSGAPGTEAFF. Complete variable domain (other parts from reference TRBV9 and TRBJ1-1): DSGVTQTPKHLITATGQRVTLRCSPRSGDLSVYWYQQSLDQGLQFLIQYYNGEERAKGNILERFSAQQFPDLHSELNLSSLELGDSALYFCASSPSGAPGTEAFFGQGTRLTVV.

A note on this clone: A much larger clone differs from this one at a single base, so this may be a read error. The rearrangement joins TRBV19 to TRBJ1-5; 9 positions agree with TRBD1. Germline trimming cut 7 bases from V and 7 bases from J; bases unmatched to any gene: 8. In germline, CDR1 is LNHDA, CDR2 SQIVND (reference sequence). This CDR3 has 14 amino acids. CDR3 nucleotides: TGTGCCAGTACAACAGGGGGCACTTGGCAGCCCCAGCATTTT. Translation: CASTTGGTWQPQHF.

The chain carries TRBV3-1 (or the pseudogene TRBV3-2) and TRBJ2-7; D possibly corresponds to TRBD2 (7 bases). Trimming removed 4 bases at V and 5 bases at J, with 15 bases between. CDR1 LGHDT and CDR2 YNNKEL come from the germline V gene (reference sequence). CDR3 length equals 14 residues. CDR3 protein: CASSLLRGADEQYF. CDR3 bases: TGTGCCAGCAGCCTCCTCCGGGGGGCCGACGAGCAGTACTTC.

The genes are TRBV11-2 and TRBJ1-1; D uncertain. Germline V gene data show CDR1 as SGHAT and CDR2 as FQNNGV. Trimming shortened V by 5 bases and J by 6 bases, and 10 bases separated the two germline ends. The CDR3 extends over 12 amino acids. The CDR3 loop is CASSEHSAEAFF. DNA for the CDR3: TGTGCCAGCAGCGAACACAGTGCTGAAGCTTTCTTT.

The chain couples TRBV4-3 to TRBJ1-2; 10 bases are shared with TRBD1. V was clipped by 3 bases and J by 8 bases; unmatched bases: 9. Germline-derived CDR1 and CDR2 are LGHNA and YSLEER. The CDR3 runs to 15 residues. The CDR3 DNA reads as TGCGCCAGCAGCCAGGGCCGGACAGGGGGTGGCGGCTACACCTTC. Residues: CASSQGRTGGGGYTF.

CDR3 residues: CASSFTMGLAETQYF. The CDR3 DNA sequence: TGCGCCAGCAGCTTCACGATGGGACTAGCGGAGACCCAGTACTTC. The chain recombines TRBV5-1 with TRBJ2-5; 10 bases map to TRBD2. Germline trimming cut 2 bases from V and 5 bases from J; bases unmatched to any gene: 6. CDR3 length: 15 amino acids. Looked up from germline, CDR1 is SGHRS and CDR2 is YFSETQ.

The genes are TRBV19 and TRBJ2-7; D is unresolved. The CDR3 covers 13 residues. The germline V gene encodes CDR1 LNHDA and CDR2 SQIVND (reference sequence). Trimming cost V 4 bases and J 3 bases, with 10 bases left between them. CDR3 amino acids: CASSTVPGYEQYF. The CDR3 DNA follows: TGTGCCAGTAGTACCGTACCCGGCTACGAGCAGTACTTC.

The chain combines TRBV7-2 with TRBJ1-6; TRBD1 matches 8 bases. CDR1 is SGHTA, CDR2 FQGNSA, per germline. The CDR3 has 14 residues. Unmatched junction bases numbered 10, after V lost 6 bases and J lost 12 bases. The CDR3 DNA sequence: TGTGCCAGCAGTTCCGGGACAGGCCTTGGACCCCTCCACTTT. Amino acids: CASSSGTGLGPLHF.

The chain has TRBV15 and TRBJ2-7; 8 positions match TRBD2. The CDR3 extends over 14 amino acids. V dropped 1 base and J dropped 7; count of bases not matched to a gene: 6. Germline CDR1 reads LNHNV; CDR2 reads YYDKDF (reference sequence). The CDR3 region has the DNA TGTGCCACCAGCAGAGCGGGGGGGCCTCGGGAGCAGTACTTC. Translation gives CATSRAGGPREQYF. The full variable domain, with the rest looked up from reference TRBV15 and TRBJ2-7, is DAMVIQNPRYQVTQFGKPVTLSCSQTLNHNVMYWYQQKSSQAPKLLFHYYDKDFNNEADTPDNFQSRRPNTSFCFLDIRSPGLGDTAMYLCATSRAGGPREQYFGPGTRLTVT.

For the CDR3, the DNA is TGTGCCACCAGCCCGGGACAGGGGCAACAAGAGACCCAGTACTTC. This gives the protein CATSPGQGQQETQYF. The chain uses TRBV15 and TRBJ2-5; 10 bases are a match to TRBD1. The CDR3 runs to 15 residues. The J segment lost 2 bases and the V segment lost 5 bases, leaving 5 bases of the junction unmatched. Germline CDR1 and CDR2: LNHNV and YYDKDF (reference sequence). The full variable domain, with the rest looked up from reference TRBV15 and TRBJ2-5, is DAMVIQNPRYQVTQFGKPVTLSCSQTLNHNVMYWYQQKSSQAPKLLFHYYDKDFNNEADTPDNFQSRRPNTSFCFLDIRSPGLGDTAMYLCATSPGQGQQETQYFGPGTRLLVL.

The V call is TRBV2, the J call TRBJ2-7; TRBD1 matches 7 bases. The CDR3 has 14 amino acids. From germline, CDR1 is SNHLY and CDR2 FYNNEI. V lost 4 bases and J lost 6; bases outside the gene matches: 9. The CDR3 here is CASSGRQGLSEQYF. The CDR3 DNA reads TGTGCCAGCAGTGGGCGACAGGGTCTAAGCGAGCAGTACTTC.

The CDR3 here is CASSIIPGGNEQFF. The DNA for the CDR3 is TGTGCCAGTAGTATAATCCCCGGTGGTAATGAGCAGTTCTTC. V is TRBV19 and J is TRBJ2-1, with D uncertain. CDR3 length equals 14 residues. The germline V gene has CDR1 LNHDA and CDR2 SQIVND (reference sequence). V was trimmed by 2 bases and J by 7 bases, leaving 12 bases between them.

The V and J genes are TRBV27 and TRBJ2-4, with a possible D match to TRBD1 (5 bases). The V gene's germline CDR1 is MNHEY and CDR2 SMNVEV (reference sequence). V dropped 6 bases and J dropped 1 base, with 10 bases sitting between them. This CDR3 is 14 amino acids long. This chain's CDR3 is CASRPQGAKNIQYF. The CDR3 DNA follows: TGTGCCAGCAGGCCCCAGGGCGCCAAAAACATTCAGTACTTC.

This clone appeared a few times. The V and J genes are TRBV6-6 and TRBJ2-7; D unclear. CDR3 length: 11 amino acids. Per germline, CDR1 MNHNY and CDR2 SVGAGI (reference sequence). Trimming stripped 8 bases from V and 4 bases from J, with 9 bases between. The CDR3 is CASLTEYEQYF. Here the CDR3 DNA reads TGTGCCAGCCTGACGGAGTACGAGCAGTACTTC.

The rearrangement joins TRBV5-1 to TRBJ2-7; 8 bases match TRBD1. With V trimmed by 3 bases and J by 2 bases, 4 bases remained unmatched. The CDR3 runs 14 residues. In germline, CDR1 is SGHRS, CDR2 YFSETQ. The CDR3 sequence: CASSSGQVTYEQYF. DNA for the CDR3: TGCGCCAGCAGCTCGGGACAGGTCACCTACGAGCAGTACTTC.

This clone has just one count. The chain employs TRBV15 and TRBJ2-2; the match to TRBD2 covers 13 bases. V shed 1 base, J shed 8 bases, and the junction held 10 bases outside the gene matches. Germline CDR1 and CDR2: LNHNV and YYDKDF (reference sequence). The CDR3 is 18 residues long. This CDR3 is CATSRGTSGRKLLGELFF. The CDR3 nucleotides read TGTGCCACCAGCAGAGGGACTAGCGGGAGAAAATTATTGGGGGAGCTGTTTTTT. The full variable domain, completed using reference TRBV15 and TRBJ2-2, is DAMVIQNPRYQVTQFGKPVTLSCSQTLNHNVMYWYQQKSSQAPKLLFHYYDKDFNNEADTPDNFQSRRPNTSFCFLDIRSPGLGDTAMYLCATSRGTSGRKLLGELFFGEGSRLTVL.

CDR3 protein: CASSLQSGGEETQYF. CDR3 nucleotides: TGTGCCAGCAGCTTACAGTCTGGAGGTGAGGAGACCCAGTACTTC. The gene calls are TRBV7-9 and TRBJ2-5; maybe TRBD2 (5 bases). The CDR3 runs 15 residues. V gave up 2 bases and J gave up 5 bases, with 15 bases separating them. In germline, CDR1 is SEHNR, CDR2 FQNEAQ (reference sequence).

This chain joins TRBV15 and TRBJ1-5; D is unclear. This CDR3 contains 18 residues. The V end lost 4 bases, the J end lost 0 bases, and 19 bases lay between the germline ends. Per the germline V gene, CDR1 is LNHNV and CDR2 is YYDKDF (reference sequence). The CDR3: CATSIREEVRSSNQPQHF. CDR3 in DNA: TGTGCCACCAGCATCCGGGAGGAGGTCCGCTCTAGCAATCAGCCCCAGCATTTT.

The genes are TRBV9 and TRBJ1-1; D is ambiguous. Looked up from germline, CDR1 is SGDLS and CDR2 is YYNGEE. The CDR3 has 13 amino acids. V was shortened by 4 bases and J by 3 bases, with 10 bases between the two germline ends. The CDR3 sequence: CASSIDIYTEAFF. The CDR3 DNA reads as TGTGCCAGCAGCATCGACATTTACACTGAAGCTTTCTTT.

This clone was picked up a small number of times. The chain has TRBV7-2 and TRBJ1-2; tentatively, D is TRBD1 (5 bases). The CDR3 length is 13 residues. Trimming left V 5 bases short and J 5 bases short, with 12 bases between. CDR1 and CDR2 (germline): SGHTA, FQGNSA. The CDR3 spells CASSPRDGYGYTF. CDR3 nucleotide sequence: TGTGCCAGCAGCCCCAGGGATGGGTATGGCTACACCTTC.

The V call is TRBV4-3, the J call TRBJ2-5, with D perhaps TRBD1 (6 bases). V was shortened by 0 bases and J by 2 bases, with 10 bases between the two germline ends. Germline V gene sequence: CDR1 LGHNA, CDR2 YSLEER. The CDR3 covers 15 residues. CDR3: CASSQEARGQETQYF. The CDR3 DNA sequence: TGCGCCAGCAGCCAAGAGGCTAGGGGGCAAGAGACCCAGTACTTC.

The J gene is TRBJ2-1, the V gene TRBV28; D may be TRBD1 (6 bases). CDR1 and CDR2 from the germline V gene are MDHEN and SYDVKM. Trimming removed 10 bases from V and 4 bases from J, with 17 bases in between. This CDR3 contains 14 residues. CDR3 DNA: TGTGCCACCTCACTCGGGACACAATACAATGAGCAGTTCTTC. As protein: CATSLGTQYNEQFF.

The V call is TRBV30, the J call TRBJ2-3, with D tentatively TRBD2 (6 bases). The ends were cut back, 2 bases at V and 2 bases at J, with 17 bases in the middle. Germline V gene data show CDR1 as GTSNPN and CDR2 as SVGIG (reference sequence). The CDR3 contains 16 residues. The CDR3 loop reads CAWSWGVQIDTDTQYF. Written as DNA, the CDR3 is TGTGCCTGGAGTTGGGGGGTGCAGATAGACACAGATACGCAGTATTTT.

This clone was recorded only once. CDR3 in DNA: TGTGCCTGGAAGTTGCGACTAAGGAACACCGGGGAGCTGTTTTTT. Amino acids: CAWKLRLRNTGELFF. The chain joins TRBV30 to TRBJ2-2, with a tentative D call TRBD2 (5 bases). The CDR3 sequence is 15 residues long. Looked up from germline, CDR1 is GTSNPN and CDR2 is SVGIG (reference sequence). The V end was cut by 4 bases, the J end by 1 base, with 13 bases between. The variable domain in full, completed from reference TRBV30 and TRBJ2-2, reads SQTIHQWPATLVQPVGSPLSLECTVEGTSNPNLYWYRQAAGRGLQLLFYSVGIGQISSEVPQNLSASRPQDRQFILSSKKLLLSDSGFYLCAWKLRLRNTGELFFGEGSRLTVL.

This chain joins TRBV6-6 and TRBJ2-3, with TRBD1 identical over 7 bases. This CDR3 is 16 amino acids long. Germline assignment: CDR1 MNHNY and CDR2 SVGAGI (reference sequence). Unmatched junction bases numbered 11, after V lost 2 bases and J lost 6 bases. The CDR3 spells CASSYDRARSGDTQYF. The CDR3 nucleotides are TGTGCCAGCAGTTACGACAGGGCCCGCTCAGGCGATACGCAGTATTTT.